Listed here are 21 T cell receptor beta chains from one sample, sequenced in a study of identical twins. TCRdb ran MiXCR on the 5' RACE reads and lists one entry per CDR3 protein. The sample includes approximately 700,000 distinct CDR3 sequences, roughly 18% of them seen just once. The same data also went into a second study, on T cells expressing NK-cell markers.

Input material: PBMCs. These receptors originate from a woman aged 18-29 years in good health.

The V call is TRBV3-1, the J call TRBJ2-7; tentatively, D is TRBD1 (5 bases). CDR1 LGHDT and CDR2 YNNKEL come from the germline V gene (reference sequence). The CDR3 loop spans 15 amino acids. The V end lost 3 bases, the J end lost 2 bases, and 14 bases lay between the germline ends. Written as DNA, the CDR3 is TGTGCCAGCAGCCAGCAGTTAGGGGCCCCCTACGAGCAGTACTTC. Residues: CASSQQLGAPYEQYF.

The rearrangement uses TRBV15 and TRBJ2-1; 10 bases agree with TRBD2. This CDR3 comprises 15 residues. The junction had 4 bases not matched to a gene; V was cut back by 0 bases and J by 8 bases. Looked up from germline, CDR1 is LNHNV and CDR2 is YYDKDF (reference sequence). The CDR3 DNA reads as TGTGCCACCAGCAGAGAAGCGGGGGGGCTCGATGAGCAGTTCTTC. It yields the protein CATSREAGGLDEQFF.

This clonotype appeared many times. The gene calls are TRBV12-3 or TRBV12-4 and TRBJ1-1, with D perhaps matching TRBD1 (5 bases). The CDR3 is 16 amino acids. V was clipped by 4 bases and J by 0 bases, with 15 bases between them. CDR3 nucleotides: TGTGCCAGCAGTTCCCCCCCCGGACAAATGAACACTGAAGCTTTCTTT. Its translation is CASSSPPGQMNTEAFF.

The V gene is TRBV20-1, the J gene TRBJ2-1; D possibly matches TRBD1 or TRBD2 (5 bases each). Trimming stripped 5 bases from V and 3 bases from J, with 11 bases between. CDR1 is DFQATT and CDR2 is SNEGSKA in the germline V gene (reference sequence). The CDR3 is 13 amino acids. CDR3 amino acids: CSAPGTYYNEQFF. CDR3 coding DNA: TGCAGTGCTCCCGGGACCTACTACAATGAGCAGTTCTTC.

This clonotype was recorded a few times. The chain carries TRBV5-1 and TRBJ2-3, with D perhaps matching TRBD1 or TRBD2 (5 bases each). Trimming pared 3 bases from V and 9 bases from J, leaving 17 bases between. CDR3 length equals 14 residues. CDR1 is SGHRS, CDR2 YFSETQ, per germline. CDR3 region: CASSSRSGTNTQYF. The CDR3 bases are TGCGCCAGCAGCTCCCGATCCGGGACCAACACGCAGTATTTT.

In this sample, this clonotype turned up a few times. The V and J genes are TRBV12-3 or TRBV12-4 and TRBJ2-7, with D perhaps given as TRBD1 or TRBD2 (5 bases each). Trimming pared 8 bases from V and 7 bases from J, leaving 15 bases between. The CDR3 consists of 12 residues. The CDR3 loop reads CASGGPYREQYF. CDR3 DNA: TGTGCCAGCGGGGGACCCTACCGGGAGCAGTACTTC.

In its sample, this clonotype was seen a few times. The chain recombines TRBV6-1 with TRBJ2-7, with a tentative D call TRBD2 (6 bases). CDR3 length equals 15 residues. CDR1 and CDR2 (germline): MNHNS, SASEGT. V was trimmed by 7 bases and J by 1 base, leaving 17 bases between them. The CDR3 DNA sequence: TGTGCCAGCACCCGAGGAGGGGCCCGATCCTACGAGCAGTACTTC. Translation: CASTRGGARSYEQYF.

In its sample, this clonotype was seen a few times. This chain connects TRBV13 to TRBJ2-7; D might be TRBD1 (5 bases). The CDR3 runs 11 residues. Germline V CDR1 and CDR2: PRHDT, FYEKMQ (reference sequence). V was clipped by 5 bases and J by 10 bases, with 12 bases between them. The CDR3 bases are TGTGCCAGCAGCATAGAGACAGCCCAGTACTTC. As protein: CASSIETAQYF.

This clonotype was counted ten times or more. As DNA, the CDR3 is TGCAGTGCTCCACGGTATGGAAATGAGCAGTTCTTC. Translating it yields CSAPRYGNEQFF. The chain links TRBV20-1 to TRBJ2-1, with unresolved D. V was pared by 5 bases and J by 7 bases, with 12 bases between. The CDR3 has 12 amino acids. Germline V lookup: CDR1 DFQATT, CDR2 SNEGSKA (reference sequence).

J is TRBJ2-1 and V is TRBV12-3 or TRBV12-4, with 8 bases that match TRBD2. This CDR3 contains 15 residues. Losses at the gene ends were 5 bases for V and 6 bases for J; bases not matched to a gene: 9. The CDR3 region has the DNA TGTGCCAGCAGTCATCCGGGACTAGGGCGCAATGAGCAGTTCTTC. Amino acid sequence: CASSHPGLGRNEQFF.

The rearrangement uses TRBV20-1 and TRBJ2-2, with 15 bases fitting TRBD2. V dropped 5 bases and J dropped 7; count of bases not matched to a gene: 5. CDR3 length: 15 amino acids. The germline V gene encodes CDR1 DFQATT and CDR2 SNEGSKA (reference sequence). The CDR3 loop is CSASGLAGGDGELFF. The DNA for the CDR3 is TGCAGTGCTTCCGGACTAGCGGGGGGGGACGGGGAGCTGTTTTTT.

The rearrangement links TRBV9 to TRBJ2-7, with D perhaps TRBD2 (5 bases). The CDR3 is made up of 14 amino acids. Germline V gives CDR1 SGDLS, CDR2 YYNGEE. Trimming cost V 0 bases and J 3 bases, with 10 bases left between them. The CDR3 loop reads CASSVGGSNYEQYF. CDR3 DNA sequence: TGTGCCAGCAGCGTAGGTGGGAGTAACTACGAGCAGTACTTC. Full variable domain (remainder filled in from reference TRBV9 and TRBJ2-7): DSGVTQTPKHLITATGQRVTLRCSPRSGDLSVYWYQQSLDQGLQFLIQYYNGEERAKGNILERFSAQQFPDLHSELNLSSLELGDSALYFCASSVGGSNYEQYFGPGTRLTVT.

The chain joins TRBV29-1 to TRBJ2-1; the D is unclear. The CDR3 is made up of 14 amino acids. CDR1 is SQVTM, CDR2 ANQGSEA, per germline. V was cut by 8 bases and J by 0 bases, with 14 bases left in between. CDR3 in amino acids: CSTAYQSSYNEQFF. CDR3 nucleotides: TGCAGCACCGCCTACCAGAGCTCCTACAATGAGCAGTTCTTC.

V gene TRBV7-2 combines with J gene TRBJ1-6; D is unresolved. The germline V gene encodes CDR1 SGHTA and CDR2 FQGNSA. The V gene lost 5 bases and the J gene lost 8 bases, with 7 bases spanning the gap. The CDR3 spans 12 residues. The CDR3 DNA sequence: TGTGCCAGCAGCCCGGCGGATTCACCCCTCCACTTT. It translates to CASSPADSPLHF.

The chain carries TRBV7-2 and TRBJ2-2; 11 bases line up with TRBD2. CDR3 length equals 15 residues. Germline V gene data show CDR1 as SGHTA and CDR2 as FQGNSA. V gave up 6 bases and J gave up 4 bases; unmatched junction bases: 4. CDR3 nucleotides: TGTGCCAGCAGGCGACTAGCGGGGTTCACCGGGGAGCTGTTTTTT. Translated: CASRRLAGFTGELFF.

This clonotype appeared a few times. The rearrangement links TRBV20-1 to TRBJ2-3, with TRBD1 matching over 7 bases. The CDR3 sequence is 16 residues long. Germline V gene sequence: CDR1 DFQATT, CDR2 SNEGSKA (reference sequence). The V gene end was trimmed by 0 bases and the J gene end by 0 bases; junction bases not matched to a gene: 6. Here the CDR3 reads CSARERTGWSTDTQYF. Written as DNA, the CDR3 is TGCAGTGCTAGAGAACGGACAGGATGGAGCACAGATACGCAGTATTTT.

This sequence joins TRBV20-1 and TRBJ2-7, with TRBD2 identical over 12 bases. With V trimmed by 2 bases and J by 5 bases, 10 bases remained unmatched. The CDR3 covers 16 residues. Germline CDR1 DFQATT, CDR2 SNEGSKA (reference sequence). The CDR3 region has the DNA TGCAGTGCTAGATGGGGGACTAGCGGGCCGCAGGACGAGCAGTACTTC. This translates into CSARWGTSGPQDEQYF.

The chain has TRBV9 and TRBJ2-2; no definite D call. Germline-derived CDR1 and CDR2 are SGDLS and YYNGEE. The length of the CDR3 is 17 residues. The germline V and J ends were trimmed by 0 bases and 7 bases, with 19 bases remaining between them. Written as DNA, the CDR3 is TGTGCCAGCAGCGTAGCCCCGACCCGGCCTAAAGGCGGGGAGCTGTTTTTT. It translates to CASSVAPTRPKGGELFF. The variable domain in full, with the rest retrieved from reference TRBV9 and TRBJ2-2, is DSGVTQTPKHLITATGQRVTLRCSPRSGDLSVYWYQQSLDQGLQFLIQYYNGEERAKGNILERFSAQQFPDLHSELNLSSLELGDSALYFCASSVAPTRPKGGELFFGEGSRLTVL.

This sequence joins TRBV20-1 and TRBJ1-1, with D unresolved. V was clipped by 2 bases and J by 5 bases, with 3 bases between them. Per germline, CDR1 DFQATT and CDR2 SNEGSKA (reference sequence). The CDR3 totals 10 residues. CDR3 DNA sequence: TGCAGTGCTAGAAGGACTGAAGCTTTCTTT. It translates to CSARRTEAFF.

The chain combines TRBV5-5 with TRBJ2-7; 7 positions match TRBD2. CDR3 length equals 15 residues. V gave up 5 bases and J gave up 2 bases; unmatched junction bases: 10. Germline values: CDR1 SGHKS, CDR2 YYEKEE (reference sequence). The CDR3 DNA reads as TGTGCCAGCAGACCCGGGGGAGGGCCTACCTACGAGCAGTACTTC. Protein: CASRPGGGPTYEQYF.

In its sample, this clonotype was seen a few times. CDR3 residues: CASSSDSSNQPQHF. CDR3 sequence (DNA): TGTGCCAGCAGTTCGGACAGCTCTAATCAGCCCCAGCATTTT. The V gene is TRBV27, the J gene TRBJ1-5; D may be TRBD1 (6 bases). Looked up from germline, CDR1 is MNHEY and CDR2 is SMNVEV (reference sequence). CDR3 length: 14 residues. V dropped 4 bases and J dropped 4 bases, with 11 bases sitting between them.